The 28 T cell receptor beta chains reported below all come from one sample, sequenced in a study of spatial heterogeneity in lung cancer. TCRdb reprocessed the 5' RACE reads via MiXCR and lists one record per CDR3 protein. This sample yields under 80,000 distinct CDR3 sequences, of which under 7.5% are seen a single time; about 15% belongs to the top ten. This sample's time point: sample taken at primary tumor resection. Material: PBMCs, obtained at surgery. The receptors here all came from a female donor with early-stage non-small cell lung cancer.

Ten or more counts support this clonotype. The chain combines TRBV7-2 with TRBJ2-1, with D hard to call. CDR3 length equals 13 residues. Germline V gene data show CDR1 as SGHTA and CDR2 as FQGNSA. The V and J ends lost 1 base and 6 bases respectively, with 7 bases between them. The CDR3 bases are TGTGCCAGCAGCTTAGATAGGTCCAATGAGCAGTTCTTC. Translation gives CASSLDRSNEQFF.

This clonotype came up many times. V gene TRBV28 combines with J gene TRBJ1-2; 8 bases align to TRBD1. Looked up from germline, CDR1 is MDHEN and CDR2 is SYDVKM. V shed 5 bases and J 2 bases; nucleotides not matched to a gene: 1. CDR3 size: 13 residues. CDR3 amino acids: CASSRQGNYGYTF. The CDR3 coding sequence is TGTGCCAGCAGTCGACAGGGGAACTATGGCTACACCTTC.

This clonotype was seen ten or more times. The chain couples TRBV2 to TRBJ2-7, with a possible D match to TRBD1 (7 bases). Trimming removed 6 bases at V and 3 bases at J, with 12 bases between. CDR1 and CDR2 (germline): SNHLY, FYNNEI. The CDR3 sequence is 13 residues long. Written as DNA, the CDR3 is TGTGCCAGCAGGGCGGGACAGATCTACGAGCAGTACTTC. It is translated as CASRAGQIYEQYF.

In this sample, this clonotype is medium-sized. Here the CDR3 DNA reads TGCAGCGTTGGTGTATCGGGGGACACTGAAGCTTTCTTT. Its translation: CSVGVSGDTEAFF. V usage is TRBV29-1 and J usage is TRBJ1-1; D perhaps matches TRBD1 (5 bases). The CDR3 contains 13 residues. Germline V CDR1 and CDR2: SQVTM, ANQGSEA. V lost 4 bases to trimming and J lost 3 bases, with 12 bases between them.

The CDR3 sequence is CATSGGLAGGRTDTQYF. The CDR3 nucleotides read TGTGCCACCAGCGGAGGACTAGCAGGGGGACGGACAGATACGCAGTATTTT. This chain uses TRBV15 with TRBJ2-3, with TRBD2 as a possible D gene (8 bases). V lost 5 bases to trimming and J lost 3 bases, with 21 bases between them. This CDR3 contains 17 residues. Germline CDR1 reads LNHNV; CDR2 reads YYDKDF (reference sequence).

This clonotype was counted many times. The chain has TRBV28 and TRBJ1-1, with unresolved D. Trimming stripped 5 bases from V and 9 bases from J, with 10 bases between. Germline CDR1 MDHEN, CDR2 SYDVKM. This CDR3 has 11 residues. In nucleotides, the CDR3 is TGTGCCAGCAGTCGGTATCCGCAAGCTTTCTTT. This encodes CASSRYPQAFF.

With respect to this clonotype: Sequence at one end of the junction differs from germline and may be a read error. CDR3 nucleotide sequence: TGTGCCAGCAGCTTTCAACCCGGGACAGGGAACCCCGGGGAGCTGTTTTTT. Translated: CASSFQPGTGNPGELFF. The V call is TRBV12-3 or TRBV12-4, the J call TRBJ2-2; 9 bases match TRBD1. This CDR3 region has 17 residues.

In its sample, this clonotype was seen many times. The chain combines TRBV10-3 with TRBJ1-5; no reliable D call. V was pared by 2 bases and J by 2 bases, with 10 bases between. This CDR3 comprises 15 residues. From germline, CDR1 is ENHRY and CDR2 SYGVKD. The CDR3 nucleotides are TGTGCCATCAGTGAGGGAGGGATGGGCAATCAGCCCCAGCATTTT. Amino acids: CAISEGGMGNQPQHF.

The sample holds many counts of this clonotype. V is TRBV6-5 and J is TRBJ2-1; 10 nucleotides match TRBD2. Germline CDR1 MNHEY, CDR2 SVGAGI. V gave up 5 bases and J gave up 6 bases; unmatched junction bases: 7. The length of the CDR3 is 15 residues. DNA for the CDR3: TGTGCCAGCAGTGTGACTAGCGGGCCACCCAATGAGCAGTTCTTC. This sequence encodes CASSVTSGPPNEQFF.

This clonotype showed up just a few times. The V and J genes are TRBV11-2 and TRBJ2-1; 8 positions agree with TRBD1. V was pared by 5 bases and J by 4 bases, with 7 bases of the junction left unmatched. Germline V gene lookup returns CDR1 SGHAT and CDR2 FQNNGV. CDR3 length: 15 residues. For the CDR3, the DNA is TGTGCCAGCAGCAAATCGGGACAGGATTACAATGAGCAGTTCTTC. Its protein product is CASSKSGQDYNEQFF. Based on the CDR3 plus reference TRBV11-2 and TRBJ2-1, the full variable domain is EAGVAQSPRYKIIEKRQSVAFWCNPISGHATLYWYQQILGQGPKLLIQFQNNGVVDDSQLPKDRFSAERLKGVDSTLKIQPAKLEDSAVYLCASSKSGQDYNEQFFGPGTRLTVL.

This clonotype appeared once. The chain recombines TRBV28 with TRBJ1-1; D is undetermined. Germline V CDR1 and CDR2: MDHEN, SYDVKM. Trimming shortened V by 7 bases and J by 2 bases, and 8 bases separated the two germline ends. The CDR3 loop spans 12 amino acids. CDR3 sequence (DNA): TGTGCCAGCACTGATAGTAACACTGAAGCTTTCTTT. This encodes CASTDSNTEAFF.

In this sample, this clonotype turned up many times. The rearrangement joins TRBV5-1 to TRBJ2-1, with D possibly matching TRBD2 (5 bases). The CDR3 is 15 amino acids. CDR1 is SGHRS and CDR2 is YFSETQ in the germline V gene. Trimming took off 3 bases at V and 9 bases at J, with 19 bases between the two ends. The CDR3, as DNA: TGCGCCAGCAGCTCCAACTGGGAGCTCAGTGGTGAGCAGTTCTTC. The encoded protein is CASSSNWELSGEQFF.

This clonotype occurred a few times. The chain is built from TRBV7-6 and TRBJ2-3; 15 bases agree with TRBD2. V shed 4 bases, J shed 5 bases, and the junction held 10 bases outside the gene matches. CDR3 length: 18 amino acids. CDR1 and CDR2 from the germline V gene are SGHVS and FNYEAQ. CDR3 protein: CASSWGTSGGPRGDTQYF. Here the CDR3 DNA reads TGTGCCAGCAGCTGGGGGACTAGCGGGGGGCCCCGGGGAGATACGCAGTATTTT.

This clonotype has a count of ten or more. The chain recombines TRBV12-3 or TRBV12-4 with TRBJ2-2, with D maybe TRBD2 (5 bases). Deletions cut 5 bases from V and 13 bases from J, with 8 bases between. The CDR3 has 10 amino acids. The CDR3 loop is CASSDAGLFF. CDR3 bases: TGTGCCAGCAGTGATGCGGGGCTGTTTTTT.

The CDR3 reads CASSSRDPAYNEQFF. In DNA, the CDR3 is TGTGCCAGCAGCTCCCGGGACCCTGCGTACAATGAGCAGTTCTTC. V gene TRBV7-6 combines with J gene TRBJ2-1; D possibly uses TRBD1 or TRBD2 (5 bases each). The CDR3 is 15 amino acids. Germline-derived CDR1 and CDR2 are SGHVS and FNYEAQ. The V gene lost 4 bases and the J gene lost 4 bases, with 14 bases spanning the gap.

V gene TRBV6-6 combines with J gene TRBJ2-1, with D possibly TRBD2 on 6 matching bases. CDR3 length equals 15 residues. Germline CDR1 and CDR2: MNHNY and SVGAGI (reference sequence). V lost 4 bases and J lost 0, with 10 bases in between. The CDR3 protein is CASSFRGSSYNEQFF. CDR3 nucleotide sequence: TGTGCCAGCAGTTTCCGGGGGAGCTCCTACAATGAGCAGTTCTTC.

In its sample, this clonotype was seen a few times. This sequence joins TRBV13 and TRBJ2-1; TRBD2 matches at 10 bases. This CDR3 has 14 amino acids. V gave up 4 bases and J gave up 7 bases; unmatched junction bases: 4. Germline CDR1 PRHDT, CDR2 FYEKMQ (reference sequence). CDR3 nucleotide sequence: TGTGCCAGCAGCTCGGGACTAGCGAGAAATGAGCAGTTCTTC. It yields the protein CASSSGLARNEQFF.

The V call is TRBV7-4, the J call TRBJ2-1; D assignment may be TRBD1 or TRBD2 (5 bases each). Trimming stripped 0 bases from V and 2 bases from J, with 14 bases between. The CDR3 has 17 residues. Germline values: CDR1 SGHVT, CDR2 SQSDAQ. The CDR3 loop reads CASSLAPEGKAYNEQFF. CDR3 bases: TGTGCCAGCAGCTTAGCCCCAGAGGGGAAGGCCTACAATGAGCAGTTCTTC.

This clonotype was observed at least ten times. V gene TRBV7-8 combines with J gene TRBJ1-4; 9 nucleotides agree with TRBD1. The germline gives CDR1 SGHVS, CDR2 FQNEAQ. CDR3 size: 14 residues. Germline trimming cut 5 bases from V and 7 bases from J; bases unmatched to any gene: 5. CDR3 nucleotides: TGTGCCAGCAGCGTGGACAGGGGATTTGAAAAACTGTTTTTT. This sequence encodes CASSVDRGFEKLFF.

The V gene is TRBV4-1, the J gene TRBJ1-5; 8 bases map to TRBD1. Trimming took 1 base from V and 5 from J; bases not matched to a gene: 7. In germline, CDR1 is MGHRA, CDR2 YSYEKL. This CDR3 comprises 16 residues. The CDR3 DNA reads TGCGCCAGCAGCCAAGTGGCGACAGGGGTGGATCAGCCCCAGCATTTT. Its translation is CASSQVATGVDQPQHF.

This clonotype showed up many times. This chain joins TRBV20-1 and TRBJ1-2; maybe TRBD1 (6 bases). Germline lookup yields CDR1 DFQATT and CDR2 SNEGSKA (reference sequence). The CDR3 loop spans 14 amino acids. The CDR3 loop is CSAPWTVSNYGYTF. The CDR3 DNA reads TGCAGCGCGCCCTGGACAGTTTCTAACTATGGCTACACCTTC.

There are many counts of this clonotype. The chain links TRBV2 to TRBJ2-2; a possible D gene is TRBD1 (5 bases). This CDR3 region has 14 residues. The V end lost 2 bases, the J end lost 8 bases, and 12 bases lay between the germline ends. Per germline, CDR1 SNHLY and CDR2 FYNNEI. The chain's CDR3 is CASSEYQGSGELFF. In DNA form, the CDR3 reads TGTGCCAGCAGTGAATATCAGGGCTCGGGGGAGCTGTTTTTT. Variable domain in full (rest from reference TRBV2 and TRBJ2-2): EPEVTQTPSHQVTQMGQEVILRCVPISNHLYFYWYRQILGQKVEFLVSFYNNEISEKSEIFDDQFSVERPDGSNFTLKIRSTKLEDSAMYFCASSEYQGSGELFFGEGSRLTVL.

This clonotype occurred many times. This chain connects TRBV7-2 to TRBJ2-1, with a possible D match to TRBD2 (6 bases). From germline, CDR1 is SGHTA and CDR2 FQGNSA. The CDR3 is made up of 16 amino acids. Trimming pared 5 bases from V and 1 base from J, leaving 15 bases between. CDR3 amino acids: CASSRTGGRSYNEQFF. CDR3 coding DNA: TGTGCCAGCAGCCGGACCGGGGGAAGGTCCTACAATGAGCAGTTCTTC. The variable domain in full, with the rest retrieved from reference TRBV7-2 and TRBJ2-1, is GAGVSQSPSNKVTEKGKDVELRCDPISGHTALYWYRQSLGQGLEFLIYFQGNSAPDKSGLPSDRFSAERTGGSVSTLTIQRTQQEDSAVYLCASSRTGGRSYNEQFFGPGTRLTVL.

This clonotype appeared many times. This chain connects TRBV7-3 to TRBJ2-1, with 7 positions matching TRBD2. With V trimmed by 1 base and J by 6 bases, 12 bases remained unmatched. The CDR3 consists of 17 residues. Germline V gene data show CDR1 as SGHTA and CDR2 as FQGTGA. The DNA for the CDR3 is TGTGCCAGCAGCTTAAATGCTTGGGCGGGGGTTGCCAATGAGCAGTTCTTC. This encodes CASSLNAWAGVANEQFF.

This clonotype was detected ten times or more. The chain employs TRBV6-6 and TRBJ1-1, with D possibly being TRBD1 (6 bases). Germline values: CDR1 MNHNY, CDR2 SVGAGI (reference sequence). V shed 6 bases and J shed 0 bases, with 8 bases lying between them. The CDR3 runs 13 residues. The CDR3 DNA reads TGTGCCAGCAGGGACAGTTTGAACACTGAAGCTTTCTTT. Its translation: CASRDSLNTEAFF.

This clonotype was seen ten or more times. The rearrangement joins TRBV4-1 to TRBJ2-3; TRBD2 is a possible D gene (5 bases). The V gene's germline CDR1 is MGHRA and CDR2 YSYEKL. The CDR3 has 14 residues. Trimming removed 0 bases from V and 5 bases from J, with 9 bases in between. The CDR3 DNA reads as TGCGCCAGCAGCCAAGATCTAGCTAGAGATACGCAGTATTTT. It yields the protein CASSQDLARDTQYF.

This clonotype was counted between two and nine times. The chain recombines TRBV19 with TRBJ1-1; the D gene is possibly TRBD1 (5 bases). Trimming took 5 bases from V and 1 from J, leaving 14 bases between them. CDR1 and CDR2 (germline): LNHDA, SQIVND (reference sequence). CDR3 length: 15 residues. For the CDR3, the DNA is TGTGCCAGTAGTCCTTATACAGGCCGGAACACTGAAGCTTTCTTT. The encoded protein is CASSPYTGRNTEAFF.

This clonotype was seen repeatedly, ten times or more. CDR3 sequence: CASRVSGGDEQFF. The CDR3 nucleotides are TGTGCCAGCAGGGTTAGCGGGGGCGATGAGCAGTTCTTC. The chain combines TRBV7-3 with TRBJ2-1, with 9 bases lining up with TRBD2. V lost 6 bases and J lost 8; bases outside the gene matches: 5. The CDR3 extends over 13 amino acids. CDR1 is SGHTA and CDR2 is FQGTGA in the germline V gene.